A single sample is the source of the 9 T cell receptor beta chains below, sequenced in a study of memory CD4+ T cells and cytomegalovirus serostatus. Here immunoSEQ multiplex PCR was the method, and the copy in TCRdb shows in-frame clones only, minus some. The repertoire holds some 48,000 clones, with around 80% as singletons. Single viable CD3+CD4+CD8-CD45RO+ cells were sorted as the memory CD4+ T cells. The sequenced sample was memory CD4+ T cells from blood. The receptor source for this set is an adult in good health and CMV-seronegative.

This sequence joins TRBV29-1 and TRBJ2-5; maybe TRBD1 (7 bases). V shed 6 bases and J shed 5 bases, with 19 bases lying between them. CDR3 length: 14 amino acids. Per germline, CDR1 SQVTM and CDR2 ANQGSEA. CDR3 sequence reads: CSVAGGMRSETQYF. The CDR3, as DNA: TGCAGCGTGGCAGGGGGGATGAGATCGGAGACCCAGTACTTC. Variable domain in full (rest from reference TRBV29-1 and TRBJ2-5): SAVISQKPSRDICQRGTSLTIQCQVDSQVTMMFWYRQQPGQSLTLIATANQGSEATYESGFVIDKFPISRPNLTFSTLTVSNMSPEDSSIYLCSVAGGMRSETQYFGPGTRLLVL.

The chain uses TRBV9 and TRBJ1-2, with 8 positions matching TRBD1. Germline V gene sequence: CDR1 SGDLS, CDR2 YYNGEE. This CDR3 contains 14 residues. V gave up 1 base and J gave up 7 bases; unmatched junction bases: 6. The CDR3 DNA is TGTGCCAGCAGCGTACAGGGGGCAGGAGGTGGCTACACCTTC. This translates into CASSVQGAGGGYTF.

This clone showed up just once. This rearrangement joins TRBV5-6 to TRBJ2-2; 9 bases are shared with TRBD1. Germline-derived CDR1 and CDR2 are SGHDT and YYEEEE. V lost 2 bases and J lost 4; bases outside the gene matches: 6. The CDR3 consists of 16 residues. The CDR3: CASSLPGTGTTGELFF. The CDR3 DNA reads as TGTGCCAGCAGCTTACCCGGGACAGGGACCACCGGGGAGCTGTTTTTT.

This clone was observed a handful of times. The chain carries TRBV9 and TRBJ1-1; no reliable D call. V lost 0 bases, J lost 4 bases, and 7 bases lay in between. Germline lookup yields CDR1 SGDLS and CDR2 YYNGEE. The CDR3 is 13 amino acids. This CDR3 is CASSVAAATEAFF. The CDR3, as DNA: TGTGCCAGCAGCGTAGCGGCAGCCACTGAAGCTTTCTTT.

The chain carries TRBV27 and TRBJ2-7; TRBD2 matches at 7 bases. Germline lookup yields CDR1 MNHEY and CDR2 SMNVEV (reference sequence). V shed 2 bases, J shed 2 bases, and the junction held 6 bases outside the gene matches. This CDR3 is 15 amino acids long. The CDR3 coding sequence is TGTGCCAGCAGTTTAGCGGGAGCGGGAACCTACGAGCAGTACTTC. Translating gives CASSLAGAGTYEQYF.

The chain is built from TRBV7-2 and TRBJ1-1; D not resolved. This CDR3 comprises 13 residues. V lost 3 bases and J 1 base, leaving 6 bases between the germline ends. The germline V gene encodes CDR1 SGHTA and CDR2 FQGNSA. The DNA for the CDR3 is TGTGCCAGCAGCTTTGGCACGAACACTGAAGCTTTCTTT. Translated: CASSFGTNTEAFF.

This chain connects TRBV9 to TRBJ2-3, with 9 bases that match TRBD1. Germline values: CDR1 SGDLS, CDR2 YYNGEE. This CDR3 contains 17 residues. Trimming at V came to 3 bases and at J to 0 bases, leaving 8 bases not matched to a gene. The DNA of the CDR3 is TGTGCCAGCAGCGAACGCCCACAGGGGGCTAGCACAGATACGCAGTATTTT. This sequence encodes CASSERPQGASTDTQYF.

This chain joins TRBV4-1 and TRBJ1-2, with 9 bases matching TRBD1. J lost 3 bases, V lost 0 bases, and 2 bases had no gene match. Germline CDR1 reads MGHRA; CDR2 reads YSYEKL. The CDR3 loop spans 15 amino acids. CDR3 amino acids: CASSQDRDRDYGYTF. CDR3 in DNA: TGCGCCAGCAGCCAAGATCGGGACAGGGACTATGGCTACACCTTC.

This clone showed up just once. J is TRBJ1-3 and V is TRBV7-9, with TRBD1 as a possible D gene (5 bases). Deletions cut 0 bases from V and 0 bases from J, with 15 bases between. Germline CDR1 reads SEHNR; CDR2 reads FQNEAQ (reference sequence). The CDR3 is 18 residues long. The CDR3 loop reads CASSLAADRSPSGNTIYF. The CDR3 nucleotides read TGTGCCAGCAGCTTAGCCGCCGACAGATCGCCCTCTGGAAACACCATATATTTT.